These T cell receptor beta chains were read from a single sample in a study of blood T cells in healthy people across ages. From the 5' RACE reads, TCRdb called clonotypes with MiXCR, one entry per CDR3 protein. The sample lists 1.5 million to 2 million distinct CDR3 sequences; roughly 27% were seen once. Sequenced material: blood. The receptor set was obtained from a woman in her twenties or thirties in good health. The CDR3 runs from the conserved cysteine through the conserved F or W. A D gene is named only where the DNA matches it firmly. Not all rows give a size; the values are once, few, many and, for expanded clones, a class.

J gene | V gene | clone size | D gene | CDR3 protein | CDR3 DNA
TRBJ2-1 | TRBV6-4 | many | TRBD2 | CASSDCSSRLAGDGGEQFF | TGTGCCAGCAGTGACTGTTCCTCCCGACTAGCGGGAGATGGGGGTGAGCAGTTCTTC
TRBJ2-5 | TRBV7-9 | NA | NA | CASSFLLRETQYF | TGTGCCAGCAGCTTCCTACTCCGAGAGACCCAGTACTTC
TRBJ2-1 | TRBV7-2 | NA | NA | CVSSSDSKAEQFF | TGTGTCAGCAGCTCAGATAGCAAGGCTGAGCAGTTCTTC
TRBJ2-3 | TRBV10-3 | few | TRBD2 | CAISGTSGITDTQYF | TGTGCCATCAGTGGGACTAGCGGGATCACAGATACGCAGTATTTT
TRBJ2-3 | TRBV2 | few | TRBD2 | CASGGVSTDTQYF | TGTGCCAGCGGGGGGGTCAGCACAGATACGCAGTATTTT
TRBJ2-7 | TRBV6-1 | many | NA | CASSGQLYEQYF | TGTGCCAGCAGCGGACAGCTCTACGAGCAGTACTTC
TRBJ2-1 | TRBV27 | NA | TRBD2 | CASSPYGLAGPYNEQFF | TGTGCCAGCAGTCCATACGGACTAGCGGGGCCTTACAATGAGCAGTTCTTC
TRBJ1-3 | TRBV7-2 | NA | TRBD1 | CASSQQHRGSGNTIYF | TGTGCCAGCAGCCAACAACACAGGGGGTCGGGAAACACCATATATTTT
TRBJ2-5 | TRBV12-5 | many | NA | CASGIDLIETQYF | TGTGCTAGTGGTATCGACCTAATAGAGACCCAGTACTTC
TRBJ1-1 | TRBV28 | NA | TRBD1 | CASSLLQGGRLIRGAFF | TGTGCCAGCAGCCTCCTACAGGGGGGGCGGCTTATAAGGGGAGCTTTCTTT
TRBJ2-5 | TRBV5-1 | many | NA | CASSLGGRAETQYF | TGTGCCAGCAGCTTAGGTGGACGTGCAGAGACCCAGTACTTC
TRBJ2-7 | TRBV5-1 | few | NA | CASSKSGEGVYEQYF | TGCGCCAGCAGCAAGTCGGGGGAAGGAGTTTACGAGCAGTACTTC
TRBJ2-7 | TRBV5-1 | NA | TRBD2 | CASSLQAGGTHEQYF | TGCGCCAGCAGCTTGCAGGCGGGGGGGACCCACGAGCAGTACTTC
TRBJ1-5 | TRBV20-1 | NA | NA | CSAREGLGQPQHF | TGCAGTGCTAGAGAAGGGTTAGGTCAGCCCCAGCATTTT
TRBJ2-3 | TRBV7-6 | few | NA | CASSLRLHTGGDTQYF | TGTGCCAGCAGCTTAAGGCTTCACACCGGCGGAGATACGCAGTATTTT
TRBJ1-5 | TRBV12-3/TRBV12-4 | NA | NA | CASRGGTSNQPQHF | TGTGCCAGCAGGGGAGGGACCAGCAATCAGCCCCAGCATTTT
TRBJ1-1 | TRBV9 | NA | NA | CASSVDGEPNTEAFF | TGTGCCAGCAGCGTAGACGGAGAACCGAACACTGAAGCTTTCTTT
TRBJ1-5 | TRBV12-3/TRBV12-4 | NA | TRBD1 | CASSTRTGISNQPQHF | TGTGCCAGCAGTACCCGGACAGGGATAAGCAATCAGCCCCAGCATTTT
TRBJ1-2 | TRBV2 | NA | TRBD1 | CASSEATGGGYGYTF | TGTGCCAGCAGTGAAGCTACAGGGGGCGGCTATGGCTACACCTTC
TRBJ2-1 | TRBV6-1 | few | NA | CASSNSRVSYNEQFF | TGTGCCAGCAGTAATTCCAGGGTCTCCTACAATGAGCAGTTCTTC
TRBJ1-2 | TRBV11-2 | many | TRBD1 | CASTQTGANYGYTF | TGTGCCAGCACCCAAACAGGGGCTAACTATGGCTACACCTTC
TRBJ2-5 | TRBV5-1 | NA | NA | CASSLETRKETQYF | TGCGCCAGCAGCTTGGAGACACGAAAAGAGACCCAGTACTTC
TRBJ2-5 | TRBV2 | NA | NA | CASSDLNRGQTQYF | TGTGCCAGCAGTGACCTAAACCGGGGGCAGACCCAGTACTTC
TRBJ2-4 | TRBV20-1 | NA | NA | CSARVPGPFGDQYF | TGCAGTGCTAGAGTTCCGGGACCTTTTGGCGATCAGTACTTC
TRBJ2-1 | TRBV10-3 | NA | NA | CAISESGLAIEQFF | TGTGCCATCAGTGAGTCGGGGCTAGCTATTGAGCAGTTCTTC
TRBJ2-5 | TRBV27 | NA | NA | CASSPDSPQETQYF | TGTGCCAGCAGTCCGGACTCTCCCCAAGAGACCCAGTACTTC
TRBJ1-2 | TRBV29-1 | many | NA | CSVETGLAYGYTF | TGCAGCGTTGAAACGGGGCTCGCCTATGGCTACACCTTC
TRBJ2-3 | TRBV6-5 | many | NA | CASSPVYGGTQYF | TGTGCCAGCAGCCCAGTTTACGGGGGTACGCAGTATTTT
TRBJ1-6 | TRBV11-2 | few | NA | CASSMNGRSSYNSPLHF | TGTGCCAGCAGCATGAACGGACGGAGCTCCTATAATTCACCCCTCCACTTT
TRBJ2-4 | TRBV7-2 | NA | NA | CASSPGGQSIAKNIQYF | TGTGCCAGCAGCCCGGGGGGACAGTCTATAGCCAAAAACATTCAGTACTTC
TRBJ1-6 | TRBV9 | NA | NA | CASSVKGEGDNSPLHF | TGTGCCAGCAGCGTTAAGGGGGAAGGGGATAATTCACCCCTCCACTTT
TRBJ2-1 | TRBV20-1 | few | NA | CSARDPLASHNEQFF | TGCAGTGCTAGAGATCCGCTAGCCTCCCACAATGAGCAGTTCTTC
TRBJ1-5 | TRBV4-1 | once | NA | CASSQDWGGAQPQHF | TGCGCCAGCAGCCAAGATTGGGGCGGGGCTCAGCCCCAGCATTTT
TRBJ2-1 | TRBV2 | few | NA | CASDRQGLGEQFF | TGTGCCAGTGATAGGCAGGGGTTAGGTGAGCAGTTCTTC
TRBJ1-5 | TRBV5-6 | once | NA | CASSGGHSNQPQHF | TGTGCCAGCAGCGGGGGCCATAGCAATCAGCCCCAGCATTTT
TRBJ2-5 | TRBV6-2/TRBV6-3 | NA | NA | CASSEGGTYERYF | TGTGCCAGCAGCGAGGGGGGTACATACGAGCGGTACTTC
TRBJ1-2 | TRBV18 | few | TRBD1 | CASSPRGQGAYGYTF | TGTGCCAGCTCACCACGGGGACAGGGGGCTTATGGCTACACCTTC
TRBJ1-4 | TRBV29-1 | NA | TRBD1 | CSVEADRGKKLFF | TGCAGCGTTGAAGCAGACAGGGGTAAAAAACTGTTTTTT
TRBJ2-5 | TRBV5-1 | many | TRBD1 | CASSLGDRQETQYF | TGCGCCAGCAGCTTGGGGGACAGACAAGAGACCCAGTACTTC
TRBJ2-7 | TRBV6-6 | NA | TRBD1 | CASRTGESGEQYF | TGTGCCAGCAGAACAGGGGAATCTGGCGAGCAGTACTTC